A single TCR beta chain is shown here with its context. Its antigen is still unknown. This sample is part of a study of regulatory T cells in long-lasting Graves disease. The CDR3 is 14 residues long. Trimming removed 2 bases at V and 2 bases at J, with 10 bases between. CDR1 and CDR2 from the germline V gene are ENHRY and SYGVKD. Whole-study results and caveats: Preferential use of TRBV28, TRBJ1-2 and TRBJ2-5 was seen in persistent disease.

Sample time point: newly diagnosed GD, antithyroid drugs for less than 3 months. Extracted RNA from PBMCs served as the source of the TCR library. Patients with Graves' disease were diagnosed by American Thyroid Association guidelines. Combining iRepertoire HTBI primers with Arm-PCR of CDR3 regions, the authors built TCR beta libraries. TCRdb used MiXCR to reprocess the multiplex PCR reads, holding one entry per CDR3 protein. The sample lists about 240,000 distinct CDR3 sequences; 20% to 25% were seen once. This receptor was identified in a female donor with Graves disease. The V call is TRBV10-3, the J call TRBJ2-7; no definite D call. Material: peripheral blood mononuclear cells (PBMCs), obtained at new diagnosis, from a patient treated with antithyroid drugs. The DNA for the CDR3 is TGTGCCATCAGTGAGGTAGAGGAAACCTACGAGCAGTACTTC. This translates into CAISEVEETYEQYF.